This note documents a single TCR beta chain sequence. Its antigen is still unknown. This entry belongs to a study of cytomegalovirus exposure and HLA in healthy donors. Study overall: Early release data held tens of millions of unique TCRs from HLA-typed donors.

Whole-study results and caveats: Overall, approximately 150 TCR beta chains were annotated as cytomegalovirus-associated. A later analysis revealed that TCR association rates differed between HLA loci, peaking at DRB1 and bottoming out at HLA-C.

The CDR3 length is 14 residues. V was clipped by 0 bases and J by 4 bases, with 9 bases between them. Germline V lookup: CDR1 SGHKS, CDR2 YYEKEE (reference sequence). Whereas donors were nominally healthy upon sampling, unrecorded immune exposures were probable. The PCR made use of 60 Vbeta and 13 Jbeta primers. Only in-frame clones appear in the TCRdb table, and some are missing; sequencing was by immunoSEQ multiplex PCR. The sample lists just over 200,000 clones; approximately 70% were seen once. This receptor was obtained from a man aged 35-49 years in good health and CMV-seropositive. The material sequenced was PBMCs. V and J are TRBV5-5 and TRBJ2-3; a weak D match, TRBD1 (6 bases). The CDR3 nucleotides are TGTGCCAGCAGCTTGGGAGGGGGATCAGATACGCAGTATTTT. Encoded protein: CASSLGGGSDTQYF. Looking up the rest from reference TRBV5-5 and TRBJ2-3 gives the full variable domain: DAGVTQSPTHLIKTRGQQVTLRCSPISGHKSVSWYQQVLGQGPQFIFQYYEKEERGRGNFPDRFSARQFPNYSSELNVNALLLGDSALYLCASSLGGGSDTQYFGPGTRLTVL.